The next 8 T cell receptor beta chains were all read from a single sample in a study of B cell selection in AIRE deficiency. The data were produced by immunoSEQ multiplex PCR, yet TCRdb's version contains in-frame clones alone and is incomplete. The repertoire holds tens of thousands of clones, with about 90% as singletons. Regulatory T cells were sorted as CD4+CD25hiCD127low/negative cells. Sequenced input: CD4+CD25+ Tregs sorted from PBMCs. These receptors all stem from a human donor in good health.

V and J are TRBV30 and TRBJ2-1; 7 nucleotides agree with TRBD2. The J segment lost 7 bases and the V segment lost 2 bases, leaving 20 bases of the junction unmatched. CDR3 size: 18 residues. Looked up from germline, CDR1 is GTSNPN and CDR2 is SVGIG (reference sequence). The CDR3 here is CAWSSPVILATRANEQFF. The CDR3 nucleotides are TGTGCCTGGAGTTCTCCTGTAATACTAGCGACCCGAGCGAATGAGCAGTTCTTC.

The V gene is TRBV10-3, the J gene TRBJ2-3; TRBD2 agrees at 10 bases. This CDR3 region has 14 residues. The V gene end was trimmed by 11 bases and the J gene end by 0 bases; junction bases not matched to a gene: 5. Germline assignment: CDR1 ENHRY and CDR2 SYGVKD. The CDR3 here is CAAGLAMSTDTQYF. The CDR3 DNA is TGTGCCGCGGGACTAGCGATGAGCACAGATACGCAGTATTTT.

The chain uses TRBV2 and TRBJ2-7, with 13 bases identical to TRBD2. The CDR3 sequence is 14 residues long. V trimming: 5 bases; J trimming: 6 bases; junction bases outside the gene matches: 4. Germline V gene sequence: CDR1 SNHLY, CDR2 FYNNEI. DNA for the CDR3: TGTGCCAGCAGTCGGACTAGCGGGAGTTTCGAGCAGTACTTC. This encodes CASSRTSGSFEQYF.

V and J are TRBV10-3 and TRBJ1-4; 8 bases are shared with TRBD1. With 10 bases clipped from V and 8 bases from J, the junction kept 18 bases outside the gene matches. The CDR3 length is 16 residues. CDR1 ENHRY and CDR2 SYGVKD come from the germline V gene. The CDR3 is CATGRGVQGASEKLFF. CDR3 nucleotides: TGTGCCACCGGGCGGGGTGTGCAGGGGGCCTCGGAAAAACTGTTTTTT.

The V call is TRBV6-1, the J call TRBJ2-5; D ambiguous. The V end lost 6 bases, the J end lost 5 bases, and 10 bases lay between the germline ends. The V gene's germline CDR1 is MNHNS and CDR2 SASEGT. CDR3 length: 12 amino acids. The DNA for the CDR3 is TGTGCCAGCAGCTCTTCTTGGGAGACCCAGTACTTC. This codes for CASSSSWETQYF.

The genes are TRBV21-1 and TRBJ2-2. TRBV21-1 constitutes a pseudogene. The CDR3 runs 23 residues. DNA of the CDR3: TGTGCCAGCACTGCCCCGGGACAGGCCTACCGACAGAGCGGGAGAGAAGACACCGGGGAGCTGTTTTTT. Translated: CASTAPGQAYRQSGREDTGELFF.

This clone appeared once. The chain is built from TRBV10-2 and TRBJ1-2, with a tentative D call TRBD1 (6 bases). Trimming shortened V by 6 bases and J by 5 bases, and 13 bases separated the two germline ends. Germline V gives CDR1 WSHSY, CDR2 SAAADI. This CDR3 is 13 amino acids long. CDR3 in DNA: TGCGCCAGCAGGTCGGGGGCGGGATATGGCTACACCTTC. Residues: CASRSGAGYGYTF.

The chain joins TRBV11-2 to TRBJ1-4; 8 nucleotides agree with TRBD1. The germline gives CDR1 SGHAT, CDR2 FQNNGV. The CDR3 totals 15 residues. The V and J ends lost 3 bases and 5 bases, in that order; junction bases with no gene match: 5. The CDR3 region is CASSFDRGLNEKLFF. Written as DNA, the CDR3 is TGTGCCAGCAGCTTTGACAGGGGCCTAAATGAAAAACTGTTTTTT.